This TCR beta chain was profiled in a study of identical twins. Notes on the study in general: Fewer insertions were carried by abundant cord blood beta clonotypes, but none was seen in memory repertoires.

Trimming stripped 4 bases from V and 6 bases from J, with 22 bases between. Germline V gene lookup returns CDR1 SGHVS and CDR2 FQNEAQ. The CDR3 spans 17 residues. This clonotype occurred a few times. Its antigen is as yet unknown. Addition of a universal primer site occurred through template switching, and cDNA carried unique molecular identifiers. TCRdb reprocessed the 5' RACE reads via MiXCR and lists one record per CDR3 protein. This table holds 450,000 or so distinct CDR3 sequences, approximately 24% found once. The sample was also linked to a second study, of T cells expressing NK-cell markers. That paper notes: The contribution of dominant NKG2C+ clonotypes to CD8+ T cells in more than five donors was 1.0-7.0%.

The J gene is TRBJ2-1, the V gene TRBV7-8; unclear D gene. The TCR originated in a woman younger than 35 in good health. Sample: CD4+ T cells sorted from blood. CDR3 loop: CASSSASVGTQPNEQFF. The CDR3 DNA reads as TGTGCCAGCAGCTCCGCAAGTGTGGGAACCCAACCCAATGAGCAGTTCTTC.